This T cell receptor (beta chain) was sequenced during a study of blood T cell repertoires in COVID-19. Background on the study: The analysed material was cDNA or gDNA that came from T cells, B-cell-depleted T cells, or PBMCs.

Germline trimming cut 6 bases from V and 7 bases from J; bases unmatched to any gene: 10. Germline lookup yields CDR1 MDHEN and CDR2 SYDVKM. This CDR3 has 15 residues. Study processing details: Cell counts per sample came from amplifying reference gene primers. The protocol was immunoSEQ multiplex PCR, while the TCRdb copy is restricted to in-frame clones and leaves out a portion. V, J and clone size reflect that table, while D and trimming were determined from the DNA. The data show some 530,000 clones, roughly 85% seen once. The chain recombines TRBV28 with TRBJ2-1, with 9 bases lining up with TRBD1. This TCR was recovered from a human donor in a cohort sampled during active COVID-19. Sequencing was done on a sample of peripheral blood. CDR3 sequence: CASRPPTGGGNEQFF. In DNA form, the CDR3 reads TGTGCCAGCAGGCCACCAACAGGGGGCGGAAATGAGCAGTTCTTC. Complete variable domain (other parts from reference TRBV28 and TRBJ2-1): DVKVTQSSRYLVKRTGEKVFLECVQDMDHENMFWYRQDPGLGLRLIYFSYDVKMKEKGDIPEGYSVSREKKERFSLILESASTNQTSMYLCASRPPTGGGNEQFFGPGTRLTVL.